The 7 T cell receptor beta chains below all came from one sample that was sequenced in a study of T cells after yellow fever vaccination. TCRdb recomputed calls from the 5' RACE reads with MiXCR, one row per CDR3 protein. There are 150,000 to 200,000 distinct CDR3 sequences in the sample; roughly a tenth occur only once, and under 40% lies in the top ten. The sample here was CD8+ T cells sorted from PBMCs, taken 45 days after the yellow fever booster vaccination. The source is a man between 18 and 35 years old who received the YFV17D yellow fever vaccine.

The table lists this clonotype with a few counts. The chain joins TRBV18 to TRBJ1-1; 7 nucleotides align to TRBD1. The CDR3 runs to 18 residues. Germline values: CDR1 KGHSH, CDR2 LQKENI. V shed 3 bases, J shed 0 bases, and the junction held 13 bases outside the gene matches. The CDR3 bases are TGTGCCAGCTCACCCTGGAGCAGGGGGGGATATATGAACACTGAAGCTTTCTTT. This encodes CASSPWSRGGYMNTEAFF.

CDR3 amino acids: CASSTSGDNYGYTF. The CDR3 DNA follows: TGTGCCAGCAGTACCTCAGGGGATAACTATGGCTACACCTTC. This chain connects TRBV6-5 to TRBJ1-2, with D perhaps TRBD1 (6 bases). Trimming took 5 bases from V and 1 from J, leaving 11 bases between them. The CDR3 is 14 residues long. CDR1 is MNHEY, CDR2 SVGAGI, per germline.

This clonotype was seen a few times. The V call is TRBV4-3, the J call TRBJ1-5, with unresolved D. V lost 3 bases to trimming and J lost 2 bases, with 8 bases between them. Germline V gene data show CDR1 as LGHNA and CDR2 as YSLEER. There are 14 residues in the CDR3. CDR3 region: CASSQRVGNQPQHF. The CDR3 coding sequence is TGCGCCAGCAGCCAGAGGGTGGGCAATCAGCCCCAGCATTTT.

In this sample, this clonotype turned up many times. The V and J genes are TRBV6-2 or TRBV6-3 and TRBJ2-7; D remains ambiguous. The CDR3 consists of 11 residues. The V end was cut by 6 bases, the J end by 0 bases, with 3 bases between. Germline-derived CDR1 and CDR2 are MNHEY and SVGEGT. CDR3 nucleotide sequence: TGTGCCAGCAGCACCTCCTACGAGCAGTACTTC. Translated: CASSTSYEQYF.

The chain employs TRBV15 and TRBJ2-1; no firm D call. The V gene's germline CDR1 is LNHNV and CDR2 YYDKDF (reference sequence). V was clipped by 4 bases and J by 9 bases, with 10 bases between them. The CDR3 is 12 amino acids. Here the CDR3 reads CATSNRWVEQFF. CDR3 sequence (DNA): TGTGCCACCAGCAATAGATGGGTTGAGCAGTTCTTC.

This clonotype was observed many times. J is TRBJ1-1 and V is TRBV27, with 7 bases matching TRBD1. CDR1 and CDR2 from the germline V gene are MNHEY and SMNVEV (reference sequence). J was trimmed by 0 bases and V by 5 bases; bases with no gene match: 3. CDR3 size: 14 residues. Here the CDR3 reads CASSPTGVNTEAFF. The CDR3 coding sequence is TGTGCCAGCAGTCCTACAGGGGTGAACACTGAAGCTTTCTTT.

The chain uses TRBV9 and TRBJ2-1; D assignment may be TRBD1 or TRBD2 (5 bases each). V shed 4 bases and J shed 7 bases, with 12 bases lying between them. CDR3 size: 13 residues. CDR1 and CDR2 from the germline V gene are SGDLS and YYNGEE. CDR3 DNA: TGTGCCAGCAGCTTAGAGGGGTGGAATGAGCAGTTCTTC. It yields the protein CASSLEGWNEQFF.